Below are 17 T cell receptor beta chains sequenced from a single sample in a study of blood T cell repertoires in COVID-19. TCRdb keeps only in-frame clones here, not all; method: immunoSEQ multiplex PCR. The sample records about 270,000 clones, over 75% being singletons. Sequencing was done on a sample of PBMCs or T cells enriched from blood (not recorded which). These receptors were taken from a woman in her 50s with acute COVID-19.

The V gene is TRBV5-5, the J gene TRBJ1-2, with TRBD1 matching over 9 bases. Germline lookup yields CDR1 SGHKS and CDR2 YYEKEE (reference sequence). The length of the CDR3 is 15 residues. V dropped 4 bases and J dropped 4; count of bases not matched to a gene: 8. The CDR3 sequence is CASSLSGQGLYGYTF. CDR3 nucleotide sequence: TGTGCCAGCAGCCTGTCGGGACAGGGACTCTATGGCTACACCTTC.

The chain has TRBV2 and TRBJ1-2, with TRBD1 matching over 8 bases. There are 13 residues in the CDR3. Losses at the gene ends were 3 bases for V and 8 bases for J; bases not matched to a gene: 5. Germline CDR1 reads SNHLY; CDR2 reads FYNNEI. The DNA for the CDR3 is TGTGCCAGCAGTGACGGACAGGGAGGCGGCTACACCTTC. Protein: CASSDGQGGGYTF.

This chain links TRBV9 with TRBJ2-1; 8 nucleotides agree with TRBD2. The CDR3 totals 14 residues. J lost 0 bases, V lost 4 bases, and 0 bases had no gene match. Germline CDR1 is SGDLS and CDR2 is YYNGEE. Here the CDR3 reads CASSRGGSYNEQFF. The DNA for the CDR3 is TGTGCCAGCAGCCGGGGGGGCTCCTACAATGAGCAGTTCTTC.

The J gene is TRBJ1-1, the V gene TRBV3-1 (or the pseudogene TRBV3-2), with 11 bases fitting TRBD1. V lost 1 base and J lost 5; bases outside the gene matches: 6. The CDR3 is made up of 16 amino acids. Germline V gene lookup returns CDR1 LGHDT and CDR2 YNNKEL (reference sequence). Written as DNA, the CDR3 is TGTGCCAGCAGCCAAGTCGGACAGGGGGCTCAGACTGAAGCTTTCTTT. This encodes CASSQVGQGAQTEAFF.

The gene calls are TRBV4-2 and TRBJ2-7, with TRBD2 identical over 9 bases. V lost 0 bases to trimming and J lost 1 base; unmatched junction nucleotides: 4. Germline lookup yields CDR1 LGHNA and CDR2 YNFKEQ. CDR3 length equals 16 residues. The CDR3 nucleotides read TGTGCCAGCAGCCAAGATGGTAGCGGGGGATCCTACGAGCAGTACTTC. This codes for CASSQDGSGGSYEQYF.

J is TRBJ2-1 and V is TRBV6-5; 8 bases map to TRBD1. V lost 4 bases, J lost 6 bases, and 5 bases stayed unmatched. This CDR3 is built from 14 residues. Per the germline V gene, CDR1 is MNHEY and CDR2 is SVGAGI. CDR3 amino acids: CASSWTGISNEQFF. CDR3 coding DNA: TGTGCCAGCAGTTGGACAGGGATCTCCAATGAGCAGTTCTTC.

V is TRBV7-2 and J is TRBJ2-7; no firm D call. In germline, CDR1 is SGHTA, CDR2 FQGNSA. CDR3 size: 12 residues. V was cut by 4 bases and J by 3 bases, with 7 bases left in between. The DNA for the CDR3 is TGTGCCAGCAGCTCCTCAGACTACGAGCAGTACTTC. Its protein is CASSSSDYEQYF. The full variable domain, its missing parts supplied by reference TRBV7-2 and TRBJ2-7, is GAGVSQSPSNKVTEKGKDVELRCDPISGHTALYWYRQSLGQGLEFLIYFQGNSAPDKSGLPSDRFSAERTGGSVSTLTIQRTQQEDSAVYLCASSSSDYEQYFGPGTRLTVT.

This rearrangement joins TRBV2 to TRBJ1-5, with TRBD1 identical over 7 bases. J lost 7 bases, V lost 2 bases, and 5 bases had no gene match. The CDR3 is 14 residues long. The germline V gene has CDR1 SNHLY and CDR2 FYNNEI. CDR3 nucleotides: TGTGCCAGCAGTGAATCGACAGGGTTGCAGCCCCAGCATTTT. This codes for CASSESTGLQPQHF.

The V and J genes are TRBV9 and TRBJ2-2; weak D call: TRBD1 (6 bases). CDR3 size: 19 residues. Germline assignment: CDR1 SGDLS and CDR2 YYNGEE. V lost 1 base and J 0 bases, leaving 19 bases between the germline ends. The CDR3 loop is CASSVPGQPPSANTGELFF. The CDR3 DNA sequence: TGTGCCAGCAGCGTACCGGGACAACCTCCTTCCGCGAACACCGGGGAGCTGTTTTTT.

V is TRBV19 and J is TRBJ1-2; 8 bases map to TRBD1. Germline V gene data show CDR1 as LNHDA and CDR2 as SQIVND (reference sequence). Losses at the gene ends were 7 bases for V and 2 bases for J; bases not matched to a gene: 6. The CDR3 is made up of 14 amino acids. CDR3 residues: CASTSDRGNYGYTF. The CDR3 DNA is TGTGCCAGTACCAGTGACAGGGGAAACTATGGCTACACCTTC.

The chain recombines TRBV10-1 with TRBJ1-1; no reliable D call. V lost 0 bases to trimming and J lost 12 bases, with 14 bases between them. From germline, CDR1 is WNHNN and CDR2 SYGVQD (reference sequence). This CDR3 spans 13 amino acids. CDR3 residues: CASSESGRRQTFF. The CDR3 DNA reads as TGCGCCAGCAGTGAGTCGGGGAGACGCCAAACTTTCTTT.

V usage is TRBV4-3 and J usage is TRBJ1-2; D remains ambiguous. The CDR3 contains 14 residues. Trimming took off 0 bases at V and 4 bases at J, with 9 bases between the two ends. The germline CDR1 and CDR2 sequences are LGHNA and YSLEER. CDR3: CASSQDLGVYGYTF. The CDR3 coding sequence is TGCGCCAGCAGCCAAGATCTAGGAGTCTATGGCTACACCTTC.

The rearrangement uses TRBV9 and TRBJ2-7, with D possibly TRBD2 on 6 matching bases. Trimming pared 5 bases from V and 0 bases from J, leaving 15 bases between. The length of the CDR3 is 15 residues. CDR1 and CDR2 (germline): SGDLS, YYNGEE. CDR3 sequence (DNA): TGTGCCAGCAGTCCCCAGGAGGGAAGCTCCTACGAGCAGTACTTC. Amino acid sequence: CASSPQEGSSYEQYF.

This sequence joins TRBV5-6 and TRBJ1-5; D is ambiguous. The ends were cut back, 5 bases at V and 5 bases at J, with 11 bases in the middle. Germline V gene data show CDR1 as SGHDT and CDR2 as YYEEEE. This CDR3 is built from 13 residues. Here the CDR3 reads CASRRATDQPQHF. For the CDR3, the DNA is TGTGCCAGCAGGAGGGCGACGGATCAGCCCCAGCATTTT.

This clone was found once. The CDR3 loop is CASSLGSGRLADTQYF. The CDR3 nucleotides read TGTGCCAGCAGCTTGGGTTCAGGGCGGCTCGCAGATACGCAGTATTTT. The chain combines TRBV7-9 with TRBJ2-3, with D tentatively TRBD1 (5 bases). Per the germline V gene, CDR1 is SEHNR and CDR2 is FQNEAQ (reference sequence). The V and J ends lost 3 bases and 4 bases respectively, with 17 bases between them. The CDR3 is 16 amino acids.

V and J are TRBV7-2 and TRBJ1-2, with 8 nucleotides matching TRBD1. The CDR3 runs 17 residues. Unmatched junction bases numbered 11, after V lost 5 bases and J lost 0 bases. Germline assignment: CDR1 SGHTA and CDR2 FQGNSA. Here the CDR3 reads CASSNQGQEGANYGYTF. The CDR3, as DNA: TGTGCCAGCAGCAACCAGGGACAGGAGGGGGCTAACTATGGCTACACCTTC.

This sequence joins TRBV11-2 and TRBJ2-5; D may be TRBD2 (6 bases). Germline V gives CDR1 SGHAT, CDR2 FQNNGV. V lost 0 bases and J lost 5, with 10 bases in between. The CDR3 loop spans 14 amino acids. DNA of the CDR3: TGTGCCAGCAGCTTAGAAGGGAGGTTTGAGACCCAGTACTTC. Translation gives CASSLEGRFETQYF.